This T cell receptor beta chain was captured by sequencing in a study of blood T cell repertoires in COVID-19. Study overall: PBMCs, B-cell-depleted T cells, or T cells were the source of the cDNA or gDNA that made up the material.

Germline CDR1 and CDR2: LNHDA and SQIVND (reference sequence). Trimming cost V 6 bases and J 5 bases; bases outside gene matches: 4. This CDR3 is built from 14 residues. Original methodology: Amplified reference gene primers provided the basis for estimating nucleated cell counts. Data came from immunoSEQ multiplex PCR; TCRdb stores just in-frame clones and leaves some out. Clonal size and the V and J genes are those of that table, whereas D and trimming came from the DNA. This sample has about 59,000 clones, with approximately 80% found just once. This chain links TRBV19 with TRBJ2-3; 11 bases line up with TRBD2. The sample consisted of peripheral blood. The sequence derives from a man aged 55 to 70 with acute or convalescent COVID-19. The CDR3 bases are TGTGCCAGTAGCACGGGACTAGCGGTAGATACGCAGTATTTT. Encoded protein: CASSTGLAVDTQYF.